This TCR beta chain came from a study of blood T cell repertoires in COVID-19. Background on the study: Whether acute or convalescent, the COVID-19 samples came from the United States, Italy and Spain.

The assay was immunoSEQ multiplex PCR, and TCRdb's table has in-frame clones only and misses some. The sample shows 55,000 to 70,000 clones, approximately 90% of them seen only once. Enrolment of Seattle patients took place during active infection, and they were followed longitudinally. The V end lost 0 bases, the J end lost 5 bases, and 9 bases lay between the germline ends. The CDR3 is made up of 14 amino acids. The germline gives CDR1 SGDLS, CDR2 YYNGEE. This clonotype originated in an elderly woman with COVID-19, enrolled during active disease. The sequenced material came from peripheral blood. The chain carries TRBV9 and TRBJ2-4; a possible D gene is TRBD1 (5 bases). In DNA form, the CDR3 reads TGTGCCAGCAGCGTAGGGGGCCCCCAAAACATTCAGTACTTC. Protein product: CASSVGGPQNIQYF.